The clone carrying this T cell receptor (beta chain) was picked up many times. What it recognizes is unknown. TCRdb passed the reads through MiXCR, listing each CDR3 protein once. Among under 300,000 distinct CDR3 sequences listed, around 20% were seen once. CDR1 and CDR2 from the germline V gene are SGHTA and FQGNSA. The CDR3 is made up of 14 amino acids. Trimming removed 1 base at V and 3 bases at J, with 7 bases between. This entry comes from a study of T cell repertoires in cytomegalovirus infection. Across the study: Both CMV infection and a matching HLA type were indicated by public TCR beta signatures. Study results and caveats: Across the ex vivo response, the dominant clonotypes were HLA-C-restricted CMV-specific TCR beta clonotypes.

The source was cultured PBMCs, collected from culture after CMV antigen stimulation. The chain employs TRBV7-2 and TRBJ1-5; tentatively, D is TRBD1 (5 bases). This TCR derives from a human donor in good health (CMV status not recorded). Some clones in this sample may be carry-over from other donors' samples. CDR3 bases: TGTGCCAGCAGCTTAGGACAGAACAATCAGCCCCAGCATTTT. Its protein product is CASSLGQNNQPQHF.